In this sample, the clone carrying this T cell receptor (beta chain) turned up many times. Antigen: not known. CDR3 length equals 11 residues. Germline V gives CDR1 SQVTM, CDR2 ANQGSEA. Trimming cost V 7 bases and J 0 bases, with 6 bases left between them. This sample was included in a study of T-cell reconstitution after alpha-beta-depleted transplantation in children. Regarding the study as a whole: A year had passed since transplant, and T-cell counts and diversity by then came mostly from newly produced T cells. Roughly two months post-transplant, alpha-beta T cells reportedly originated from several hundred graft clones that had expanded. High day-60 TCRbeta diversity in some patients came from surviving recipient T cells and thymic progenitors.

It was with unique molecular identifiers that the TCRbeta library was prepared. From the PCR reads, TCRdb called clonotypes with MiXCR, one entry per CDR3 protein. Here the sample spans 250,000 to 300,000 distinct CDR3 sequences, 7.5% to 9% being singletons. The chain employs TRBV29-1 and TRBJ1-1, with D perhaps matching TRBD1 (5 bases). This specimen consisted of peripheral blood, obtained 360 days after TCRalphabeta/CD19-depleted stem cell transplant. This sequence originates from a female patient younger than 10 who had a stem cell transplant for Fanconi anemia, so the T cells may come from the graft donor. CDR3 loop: CSGGLNTEAFF. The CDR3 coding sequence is TGCAGCGGGGGCTTGAACACTGAAGCTTTCTTT. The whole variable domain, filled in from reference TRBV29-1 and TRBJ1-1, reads SAVISQKPSRDICQRGTSLTIQCQVDSQVTMMFWYRQQPGQSLTLIATANQGSEATYESGFVIDKFPISRPNLTFSTLTVSNMSPEDSSIYLCSGGLNTEAFFGQGTRLTVV.